What follows are 27 T cell receptor beta chains derived from one specimen sequenced in a study of blood T cell repertoires in COVID-19. Using immunoSEQ multiplex PCR, the repertoire was profiled, and TCRdb retains in-frame clones only, with some absent. The sample has a few hundred thousand clones; nearly 90% are singletons. Sequenced input: PBMCs or T cells enriched from blood (not recorded which). These receptors were collected from a woman aged 18-29 years with acute COVID-19.

The genes are TRBV10-3 and TRBJ1-1, with D tentatively TRBD1 (5 bases). Germline V gives CDR1 ENHRY, CDR2 SYGVKD. Trimming stripped 4 bases from V and 2 bases from J, with 17 bases between. This CDR3 has 16 amino acids. This CDR3 is CAISGPPGRSNTEAFF. CDR3 nucleotide sequence: TGTGCCATCAGTGGTCCCCCAGGGAGGTCCAACACTGAAGCTTTCTTT.

In its sample, this clone was seen once. The chain joins TRBV5-1 to TRBJ1-4, with TRBD1 identical over 10 bases. Germline V lookup: CDR1 SGHRS, CDR2 YFSETQ. This CDR3 comprises 15 residues. After removal of 0 bases from V and 7 bases from J, the junction contained 3 bases not matched to a gene. The CDR3, as DNA: TGCGCCAGCAGCTTGGCCGGGACAGGGGTTGAAAAACTGTTTTTT. Its translation is CASSLAGTGVEKLFF.

The V and J genes are TRBV7-9 and TRBJ2-5; D may be TRBD1 (5 bases). Trimming left V 5 bases short and J 3 bases short, with 7 bases between. Germline lookup yields CDR1 SEHNR and CDR2 FQNEAQ (reference sequence). The CDR3 spans 12 residues. CDR3 nucleotides: TGTGCCAGCAGCCAGGGTGAAGAGACCCAGTACTTC. It is translated as CASSQGEETQYF.

J is TRBJ1-4 and V is TRBV6-5; TRBD1 aligns across 8 bases. This CDR3 comprises 16 residues. Germline V gene sequence: CDR1 MNHEY, CDR2 SVGAGI. Trimming removed 2 bases from V and 11 bases from J; junction bases left unmatched: 13. The DNA for the CDR3 is TGTGCCAGCAGTTACGAAACAGGGACAGGAGTAGGGAAACTGTTTTTT. Its protein is CASSYETGTGVGKLFF.

This clone was picked up one time. The chain carries TRBV6-5 and TRBJ2-1; a weak D match, TRBD2 (7 bases). This CDR3 spans 15 amino acids. Germline V gene lookup returns CDR1 MNHEY and CDR2 SVGAGI. V lost 10 bases, J lost 6 bases, and 22 bases lay in between. CDR3 sequence (DNA): TGTGCCATATCCCTGGGGAGGGGGGGTTCCAATGAGCAGTTCTTC. It translates to CAISLGRGGSNEQFF.

This clone appeared a few times. The chain joins TRBV7-9 to TRBJ1-2; D possibly corresponds to TRBD1 (6 bases). Germline V CDR1 and CDR2: SEHNR, FQNEAQ (reference sequence). The length of the CDR3 is 14 residues. Trimming pared 3 bases from V and 4 bases from J, leaving 12 bases between. Here the CDR3 DNA reads TGTGCCAGCAGCTTCGGACAGTCGGGCTATGGCTACACCTTC. Its protein product is CASSFGQSGYGYTF.

This rearrangement joins TRBV7-2 to TRBJ2-1; the D gene is possibly TRBD2 (6 bases). Trimming removed 5 bases from V and 1 base from J, with 12 bases in between. The CDR3 extends over 15 amino acids. The germline gives CDR1 SGHTA, CDR2 FQGNSA. DNA of the CDR3: TGTGCCAGCAGCCCACGACTAGGTTCCTACAATGAGCAGTTCTTC. Its translation is CASSPRLGSYNEQFF.

This clone has just a few counts. CDR3 amino acids: CASRRGDGATNEKLFF. CDR3 DNA sequence: TGCGCCAGCAGACGCGGGGACGGGGCAACTAATGAAAAACTGTTTTTT. The chain uses TRBV5-1 and TRBJ1-4, with D tentatively TRBD1 (5 bases). The CDR3 contains 16 residues. Between the trimmed V and J ends, which lost 5 bases and 0 bases, there was a span of 14 bases. The V gene's germline CDR1 is SGHRS and CDR2 YFSETQ.

V gene TRBV27 combines with J gene TRBJ2-5; 8 bases are shared with TRBD2. The length of the CDR3 is 14 residues. V shed 5 bases, J shed 5 bases, and the junction held 7 bases outside the gene matches. The germline V gene has CDR1 MNHEY and CDR2 SMNVEV (reference sequence). This CDR3 reads CASSPRTSLETQYF. The DNA of the CDR3 is TGTGCCAGCAGTCCGCGGACTAGCTTGGAGACCCAGTACTTC.

This rearrangement joins TRBV10-3 to TRBJ1-5, with 8 bases identical to TRBD1. After removal of 0 bases from V and 3 bases from J, the junction contained 7 bases not matched to a gene. The length of the CDR3 is 17 residues. Germline CDR1 ENHRY, CDR2 SYGVKD. In DNA, the CDR3 is TGTGCCATCAGTGAGTCAAGGACAGGGAATTCCAATCAGCCCCAGCATTTT. It yields the protein CAISESRTGNSNQPQHF.

V is TRBV7-9 and J is TRBJ2-7; possibly TRBD1 for D (5 bases). V was cut by 5 bases and J by 3 bases, with 20 bases left in between. The CDR3 is made up of 16 amino acids. Germline assignment: CDR1 SEHNR and CDR2 FQNEAQ (reference sequence). The CDR3 nucleotides read TGTGCCAGCAGCCAAAGCTCTACGAGACAGAACTACGAGCAGTACTTC. It is translated as CASSQSSTRQNYEQYF. Combining the CDR3 with reference TRBV7-9 and TRBJ2-7 gives the whole variable domain DTGVSQNPRHKITKRGQNVTFRCDPISEHNRLYWYRQTLGQGPEFLTYFQNEAQLEKSRLLSDRFSAERPKGSFSTLEIQRTEQGDSAMYLCASSQSSTRQNYEQYFGPGTRLTVT.

The rearrangement joins TRBV5-1 to TRBJ2-5; 9 bases match TRBD2. V dropped 4 bases and J dropped 5; count of bases not matched to a gene: 9. The germline V gene has CDR1 SGHRS and CDR2 YFSETQ. The CDR3 has 15 amino acids. CDR3 protein: CASSQTTSGLETQYF. CDR3 nucleotide sequence: TGCGCCAGCAGCCAAACGACTAGCGGTTTGGAGACCCAGTACTTC. Drawing the rest from reference TRBV5-1 and TRBJ2-5, the complete variable domain is KAGVTQTPRYLIKTRGQQVTLSCSPISGHRSVSWYQQTPGQGLQFLFEYFSETQRNKGNFPGRFSGRQFSNSRSEMNVSTLELGDSALYLCASSQTTSGLETQYFGPGTRLLVL.

This chain joins TRBV19 and TRBJ2-2, with D perhaps matching TRBD1 (5 bases). The CDR3 is made up of 15 amino acids. The V and J ends lost 7 bases and 3 bases respectively, with 15 bases between them. Germline lookup yields CDR1 LNHDA and CDR2 SQIVND (reference sequence). CDR3 sequence: CASTPGHLDTGELFF. CDR3 bases: TGTGCCAGTACCCCTGGACACCTAGACACCGGGGAGCTGTTTTTT.

The CDR3 protein is CASSSVRAGGGEQYF. CDR3 nucleotides: TGTGCCAGCAGTTCTGTACGGGCGGGAGGCGGCGAGCAGTACTTC. The chain links TRBV11-1 to TRBJ2-7; 8 bases match TRBD2. Looked up from germline, CDR1 is SGHAT and CDR2 is FQDESV (reference sequence). The CDR3 runs 15 residues. Trimming cost V 6 bases and J 6 bases; bases outside gene matches: 13.

This sequence joins TRBV6-5 and TRBJ1-1, with D tentatively TRBD1 (5 bases). This CDR3 has 15 amino acids. Per the germline V gene, CDR1 is MNHEY and CDR2 is SVGAGI. Trimming stripped 1 base from V and 7 bases from J, with 16 bases between. The CDR3 loop reads CASSYFRGGENEAFF. Written as DNA, the CDR3 is TGTGCCAGCAGTTACTTTCGGGGAGGGGAGAATGAAGCTTTCTTT.

This clone was counted between two and nine times. J is TRBJ2-5 and V is TRBV7-9; a possible D gene is TRBD2 (5 bases). This CDR3 has 16 residues. Germline loops: CDR1 SEHNR, CDR2 FQNEAQ (reference sequence). Trimming took 1 base from V and 1 from J, leaving 13 bases between them. The CDR3 nucleotides are TGTGCCAGCAGCTTAGGTCGGGCGGGCTCCCAAGAGACCCAGTACTTC. It codes for CASSLGRAGSQETQYF.

This chain connects TRBV20-1 to TRBJ1-2; D is perhaps TRBD1 (6 bases). The CDR3 length is 11 residues. CDR1 and CDR2 (germline): DFQATT, SNEGSKA (reference sequence). The V and J ends lost 3 bases and 9 bases respectively, with 11 bases between them. CDR3 nucleotides: TGCAGTGCTAGGAAGGGGGTAAGCTACACCTTC. Translation gives CSARKGVSYTF.

The chain uses TRBV28 and TRBJ1-1; D call uncertain. Germline CDR1 and CDR2: MDHEN and SYDVKM. CDR3 size: 13 residues. V lost 2 bases, J lost 5 bases, and 9 bases lay in between. CDR3 sequence reads: CASSLTPGTEAFF. For the CDR3, the DNA is TGTGCCAGCAGTTTAACCCCCGGGACTGAAGCTTTCTTT.

The gene calls are TRBV5-4 and TRBJ1-5, with D unresolved. The CDR3 is 16 residues long. Deletions cut 0 bases from V and 1 base from J, with 11 bases between. Germline V gene lookup returns CDR1 SGHNT and CDR2 YYREEE (reference sequence). DNA for the CDR3: TGTGCCAGCAGCTTGGGAGGAGGAGGAAGCAATCAGCCCCAGCATTTT. Its protein is CASSLGGGGSNQPQHF.

The genes are TRBV5-1 and TRBJ1-4; D gene unclear. The CDR3 sequence is 14 residues long. Germline CDR1 is SGHRS and CDR2 is YFSETQ. V dropped 4 bases and J dropped 5 bases, with 12 bases sitting between them. The CDR3 sequence: CASSPELNNEKLFF. In nucleotides, the CDR3 is TGCGCCAGCAGCCCCGAGTTGAACAATGAAAAACTGTTTTTT.

The chain joins TRBV28 to TRBJ2-7, with 10 bases fitting TRBD1. Germline V gene data show CDR1 as MDHEN and CDR2 as SYDVKM. Trimming cost V 5 bases and J 0 bases; bases outside gene matches: 10. This CDR3 has 17 amino acids. CDR3 in DNA: TGTGCCAGCAGTCTCCTATCCGGGACAGGGGCCTCCTACGAGCAGTACTTC. Its translation: CASSLLSGTGASYEQYF.

The table lists this clone with a few counts. J is TRBJ1-2 and V is TRBV3-1 (or the pseudogene TRBV3-2); 7 bases fit TRBD1. Germline trimming cut 1 base from V and 4 bases from J; bases unmatched to any gene: 6. The CDR3 loop spans 15 amino acids. The V gene's germline CDR1 is LGHDT and CDR2 YNNKEL (reference sequence). The CDR3 nucleotides are TGTGCCAGCAGCCAAGGTTGGGACAGCCTCTATGGCTACACCTTC. Translation: CASSQGWDSLYGYTF.

This clone came up once. The gene calls are TRBV5-1 and TRBJ2-3, with D possibly matching TRBD1 (6 bases). Trimming took 3 bases from V and 0 from J, leaving 17 bases between them. The germline gives CDR1 SGHRS, CDR2 YFSETQ. CDR3 length: 17 amino acids. CDR3 sequence reads: CASSSSTGMPSTDTQYF. The DNA of the CDR3 is TGCGCCAGCAGCTCCTCCACAGGGATGCCTAGCACAGATACGCAGTATTTT.

The chain has TRBV7-3 and TRBJ2-1, with D possibly TRBD1 on 5 matching bases. The ends were cut back, 5 bases at V and 6 bases at J, with 14 bases in the middle. This CDR3 comprises 14 residues. Germline values: CDR1 SGHTA, CDR2 FQGTGA. The CDR3 nucleotides are TGTGCCAGCAGCAAAACGACAGACCTCAATGAGCAGTTCTTC. Its protein is CASSKTTDLNEQFF.

The rearrangement joins TRBV29-1 to TRBJ1-2; D unresolved. V was pared by 0 bases and J by 5 bases, with 10 bases between. The CDR3 covers 13 residues. From germline, CDR1 is SQVTM and CDR2 ANQGSEA. CDR3 amino acids: CSVEDTALYGYTF. CDR3 DNA: TGCAGCGTTGAAGATACAGCCCTATATGGCTACACCTTC. Full variable domain (remainder filled in from reference TRBV29-1 and TRBJ1-2): SAVISQKPSRDICQRGTSLTIQCQVDSQVTMMFWYRQQPGQSLTLIATANQGSEATYESGFVIDKFPISRPNLTFSTLTVSNMSPEDSSIYLCSVEDTALYGYTFGSGTRLTVV.

The chain couples TRBV19 to TRBJ1-2; D not resolved. In germline, CDR1 is LNHDA, CDR2 SQIVND (reference sequence). CDR3 size: 15 residues. Trimming stripped 4 bases from V and 8 bases from J, with 20 bases between. Written as DNA, the CDR3 is TGTGCCAGTAGTACCCCGGGGATGTGGACGGGGGGCTACACCTTC. It yields the protein CASSTPGMWTGGYTF.

V and J are TRBV5-1 and TRBJ2-5; 8 bases map to TRBD1. V gave up 3 bases and J gave up 4 bases; unmatched junction bases: 2. The CDR3 spans 13 residues. Germline V CDR1 and CDR2: SGHRS, YFSETQ. CDR3 loop: CASSWDRRETQYF. In nucleotides, the CDR3 is TGCGCCAGCAGCTGGGACAGGAGAGAGACCCAGTACTTC.